This passage covers 32 T cell receptor beta chains from one sample sequenced in a study of identical twins. TCRdb called the 5' RACE reads again in MiXCR, with one record for every CDR3 protein. Among about 890,000 distinct CDR3 sequences, 10% to 15% were seen once, and the ten largest hold about 1.6%. These data were also reused for a study on yellow fever vaccine responses in identical twins.

The specimen was PBMCs. These receptors came from a woman younger than 30 in good health.

This sequence joins TRBV20-1 and TRBJ2-1; D remains ambiguous. The CDR3 consists of 12 residues. Trimming took 5 bases from V and 2 from J, leaving 7 bases between them. The germline CDR1 and CDR2 sequences are DFQATT and SNEGSKA (reference sequence). CDR3 bases: TGCAGTGCTGTAGGCACCTACAATGAGCAGTTCTTC. This translates into CSAVGTYNEQFF.

V gene TRBV3-1 combines with J gene TRBJ2-2, with TRBD2 identical over 10 bases. V trimming: 4 bases; J trimming: 3 bases; junction bases outside the gene matches: 11. Germline-derived CDR1 and CDR2 are LGHDT and YNNKEL (reference sequence). CDR3 size: 18 residues. CDR3 sequence (DNA): TGTGCCAGCAGCCGCCGAACTTGGACTAGCGGAGACACCGGGGAGCTGTTTTTT. Translated: CASSRRTWTSGDTGELFF.

This clonotype was seen only a few times. V and J are TRBV4-1 and TRBJ2-3, with 12 bases that match TRBD2. Germline V gene data show CDR1 as MGHRA and CDR2 as YSYEKL. J gave up 5 bases and V 5 bases, and 8 bases lay outside the gene matches. The CDR3 is made up of 16 amino acids. CDR3 sequence (DNA): TGCGCCAGCAGCAAAGGACTAGCGGGGCAAATAGATACGCAGTATTTT. Protein sequence: CASSKGLAGQIDTQYF.

In this sample, this clonotype turned up a few times. V usage is TRBV4-1 and J usage is TRBJ2-3; D remains ambiguous. The germline V and J ends were trimmed by 1 base and 0 bases, with 5 bases remaining between them. CDR3 size: 14 residues. The germline V gene has CDR1 MGHRA and CDR2 YSYEKL. The CDR3 here is CASSQVASTDTQYF. CDR3 bases: TGCGCCAGCAGCCAAGTCGCTAGCACAGATACGCAGTATTTT.

The chain couples TRBV20-1 to TRBJ2-3, with no clear D. V lost 2 bases and J lost 3, with 12 bases in between. Per the germline V gene, CDR1 is DFQATT and CDR2 is SNEGSKA (reference sequence). The CDR3 runs 14 residues. The CDR3 reads CSARPLSNTDTQYF. The CDR3 nucleotides read TGCAGTGCTAGACCCCTCTCTAATACAGATACGCAGTATTTT.

This clonotype was picked up a small number of times. V is TRBV9 and J is TRBJ2-3; D not certain. Trimming took 0 bases from V and 0 from J, leaving 11 bases between them. This CDR3 comprises 16 residues. The germline CDR1 and CDR2 sequences are SGDLS and YYNGEE. The CDR3 is CASSVAKAESTDTQYF. CDR3 DNA: TGTGCCAGCAGCGTAGCTAAGGCAGAGAGCACAGATACGCAGTATTTT.

A few counts support this clonotype. This chain connects TRBV12-3 or TRBV12-4 to TRBJ1-3; a weak D match, TRBD1 (6 bases). V was clipped by 3 bases and J by 5 bases, with 11 bases between them. This CDR3 has 14 residues. The DNA for the CDR3 is TGTGCCAGCAGTTTCGGACAGCAACGAAACACCATATATTTT. The encoded protein is CASSFGQQRNTIYF.

The chain combines TRBV20-1 with TRBJ2-1; D may be TRBD1 (5 bases). The CDR3 has 15 residues. Looked up from germline, CDR1 is DFQATT and CDR2 is SNEGSKA (reference sequence). Trimming took off 0 bases at V and 2 bases at J, with 11 bases between the two ends. The CDR3 nucleotides are TGCAGTGCTAGAGATAGGGGCGAGACCTACAATGAGCAGTTCTTC. This sequence encodes CSARDRGETYNEQFF.

The table lists this clonotype with a few counts. The chain recombines TRBV4-2 with TRBJ2-3; 7 bases fit TRBD2. Losses at the gene ends were 1 base for V and 2 bases for J; bases not matched to a gene: 3. This CDR3 spans 15 amino acids. Germline values: CDR1 LGHNA, CDR2 YNFKEQ. The CDR3 DNA reads TGTGCCAGCAGCCAAGCGGGGGGTATCACAGATACGCAGTATTTT. This translates into CASSQAGGITDTQYF.

The genes are TRBV20-1 and TRBJ2-1; TRBD2 agrees at 7 bases. Germline trimming cut 3 bases from V and 4 bases from J; bases unmatched to any gene: 3. The CDR3 runs 13 residues. CDR1 is DFQATT and CDR2 is SNEGSKA in the germline V gene (reference sequence). CDR3 protein: CSASGGVYNEQFF. As DNA, the CDR3 is TGCAGTGCTAGTGGGGGGGTTTACAATGAGCAGTTCTTC.

Many counts were recorded for this clonotype. The rearrangement uses TRBV5-1 and TRBJ1-2; maybe TRBD1 (6 bases). In germline, CDR1 is SGHRS, CDR2 YFSETQ. The CDR3 is 13 amino acids. Trimming removed 5 bases at V and 8 bases at J, with 16 bases between. CDR3 residues: CASSGGTPLGYTF. The CDR3 nucleotides are TGCGCCAGCAGTGGCGGGACACCCTTGGGCTACACCTTC.

The table lists this clonotype with a few counts. The chain is built from TRBV6-5 and TRBJ2-3; D gene unclear. CDR3 length equals 13 residues. With 2 bases removed from V and 2 bases from J, the gap between germline ends came to 5 bases. Germline loops: CDR1 MNHEY, CDR2 SVGAGI. Written as DNA, the CDR3 is TGTGCCAGCAGTTACATATCCACAGATACGCAGTATTTT. Translation: CASSYISTDTQYF.

The J gene is TRBJ1-4, the V gene TRBV3-1, with D unresolved. Germline loops: CDR1 LGHDT, CDR2 YNNKEL (reference sequence). This CDR3 region has 15 residues. V was pared by 4 bases and J by 3 bases, with 12 bases between. CDR3 DNA: TGTGCCAGCAGCCCCGACCACGTAGCTAATGAAAAACTGTTTTTT. This encodes CASSPDHVANEKLFF.

The chain has TRBV18 and TRBJ1-2, with 9 nucleotides matching TRBD1. J gave up 6 bases and V 6 bases, and 8 bases lay outside the gene matches. Germline V gene sequence: CDR1 KGHSH, CDR2 LQKENI. The CDR3 consists of 14 residues. The CDR3 sequence: CASSRGRQGDGYTF. CDR3 in DNA: TGTGCCAGCTCCCGAGGAAGACAGGGGGATGGCTACACCTTC.

This clonotype was observed a few times. V is TRBV29-1 and J is TRBJ2-3; D is uncertain. Germline V gene data show CDR1 as SQVTM and CDR2 as ANQGSEA. Trimming took 7 bases from V and 6 from J, leaving 11 bases between them. The CDR3 contains 11 residues. The CDR3 nucleotides are TGCAGCGCTCGGAATGTTGATACGCAGTATTTT. Translating it yields CSARNVDTQYF.

This clonotype was seen only a few times. The chain joins TRBV5-1 to TRBJ2-5, with 7 bases that match TRBD2. This CDR3 contains 14 residues. From germline, CDR1 is SGHRS and CDR2 YFSETQ. Trimming cost V 6 bases and J 0 bases; bases outside gene matches: 5. The CDR3 DNA reads TGCGCCAGCAACACGGGAGGTCACCAAGAGACCCAGTACTTC. Amino acids: CASNTGGHQETQYF.

This clonotype was detected ten times or more. The CDR3 DNA is TGTGCCAGCAGCCAAGAACGGACAGGCAGCCTGTTGTTGTTTTTT. The encoded protein is CASSQERTGSLLLFF. The genes are TRBV3-1 and TRBJ1-4; 7 bases fit TRBD1. The germline V gene has CDR1 LGHDT and CDR2 YNNKEL (reference sequence). The CDR3 runs 15 residues. Unmatched junction bases numbered 13, after V lost 0 bases and J lost 15 bases. Together with reference TRBV3-1 and TRBJ1-4, the CDR3 gives the full variable domain: DTAVSQTPKYLVTQMGNDKSIKCEQNLGHDTMYWYKQDSKKFLKIMFSYNNKELIINETVPNRFSPKSPDKAHLNLHINSLELGDSAVYFCASSQERTGSLLLFFGSGTQLSVL.

This clonotype was counted many times. The chain is built from TRBV29-1 and TRBJ2-1; 10 nucleotides align to TRBD2. Germline lookup yields CDR1 SQVTM and CDR2 ANQGSEA. The CDR3 covers 13 residues. Unmatched junction bases numbered 5, after V lost 3 bases and J lost 9 bases. Here the CDR3 reads CSVDSLAGVEQFF. Written as DNA, the CDR3 is TGCAGCGTTGATTCCCTAGCGGGAGTTGAGCAGTTCTTC.

This clonotype was observed a handful of times. The V call is TRBV4-2, the J call TRBJ2-1; 12 bases map to TRBD2. The CDR3 consists of 15 residues. V lost 4 bases to trimming and J lost 9 bases; unmatched junction nucleotides: 7. Germline CDR1 and CDR2: LGHNA and YNFKEQ. CDR3 coding DNA: TGTGCCAGCAGCCCTGCTGGACTAGCGGGAACTGAGCAGTTCTTC. Its translation: CASSPAGLAGTEQFF.

V and J are TRBV29-1 and TRBJ2-3; D unresolved. The CDR3 loop spans 11 amino acids. Germline lookup yields CDR1 SQVTM and CDR2 ANQGSEA. V was clipped by 8 bases and J by 2 bases, with 8 bases between them. CDR3 nucleotide sequence: TGCAGCTCTGGGGTCACAGATACGCAGTATTTT. Protein sequence: CSSGVTDTQYF.

This clonotype was detected only a few times. The chain carries TRBV5-1 and TRBJ2-5; 7 bases map to TRBD1. The CDR3 is 15 amino acids. The germline gives CDR1 SGHRS, CDR2 YFSETQ. The ends lost 4 bases at V and 3 bases at J; junction bases unmatched: 9. Written as DNA, the CDR3 is TGCGCCAGCAGCCTAAAGGGGGCCTCCAAAGAGACCCAGTACTTC. Amino acids: CASSLKGASKETQYF. Full variable domain (outside the CDR3, taken from reference TRBV5-1 and TRBJ2-5): KAGVTQTPRYLIKTRGQQVTLSCSPISGHRSVSWYQQTPGQGLQFLFEYFSETQRNKGNFPGRFSGRQFSNSRSEMNVSTLELGDSALYLCASSLKGASKETQYFGPGTRLLVL.

This clonotype showed up just a few times. This rearrangement joins TRBV4-1 to TRBJ2-5; 7 bases are a match to TRBD1. CDR3 length: 16 residues. With V trimmed by 0 bases and J by 3 bases, 7 bases remained unmatched. Germline V CDR1 and CDR2: MGHRA, YSYEKL. In nucleotides, the CDR3 is TGCGCCAGCAGCCAAGAAGGGGGCGCCTCTAAAGAGACCCAGTACTTC. Protein product: CASSQEGGASKETQYF.

The chain employs TRBV7-8 and TRBJ2-5; TRBD2 is a possible D gene (5 bases). This CDR3 spans 13 amino acids. V was pared by 1 base and J by 7 bases, with 10 bases between. Germline lookup yields CDR1 SGHVS and CDR2 FQNEAQ. The CDR3 bases are TGTGCCAGCAGCTTAGTACTAGAGGGGACCCAGTACTTC. Translating gives CASSLVLEGTQYF.

The chain carries TRBV10-3 and TRBJ1-3, with TRBD1 identical over 7 bases. This CDR3 is 15 amino acids long. The germline V gene encodes CDR1 ENHRY and CDR2 SYGVKD. V lost 2 bases to trimming and J lost 5 bases; unmatched junction nucleotides: 6. This CDR3 is CAISETVTGRNTIYF. The CDR3 DNA sequence: TGTGCCATCAGTGAGACCGTGACAGGGAGAAACACCATATATTTT.

The table lists this clonotype with many counts. This sequence joins TRBV5-1 and TRBJ2-3; D not resolved. Germline V gene data show CDR1 as SGHRS and CDR2 as YFSETQ. Trimming shortened V by 1 base and J by 2 bases, and 14 bases separated the two germline ends. CDR3 length: 16 residues. DNA of the CDR3: TGCGCCAGCAGCTTGCCCACCATGGGGATCACAGATACGCAGTATTTT. Translation: CASSLPTMGITDTQYF.

This clonotype was seen repeatedly, ten times or more. This chain connects TRBV12-3 or TRBV12-4 to TRBJ2-3; 9 positions agree with TRBD1. The CDR3 contains 16 residues. V lost 4 bases to trimming and J lost 2 bases; unmatched junction nucleotides: 7. The CDR3 protein is CASSSRTGALTDTQYF. DNA for the CDR3: TGTGCCAGCAGTTCCCGGACAGGGGCTCTCACAGATACGCAGTATTTT.

There are many counts of this clonotype. The chain has TRBV12-3 or TRBV12-4 and TRBJ2-2; the D is unclear. The CDR3 consists of 15 residues. V was clipped by 1 base and J by 1 base, with 7 bases between them. The CDR3 protein is CASSLGPVNTGELFF. The CDR3 coding sequence is TGTGCCAGCAGTTTAGGCCCGGTGAACACCGGGGAGCTGTTTTTT.

This clonotype was counted between two and nine times. J is TRBJ2-1 and V is TRBV19, with 7 bases that match TRBD1. CDR1 is LNHDA and CDR2 is SQIVND in the germline V gene (reference sequence). The CDR3 totals 16 residues. Trimming cost V 5 bases and J 12 bases; bases outside gene matches: 19. CDR3 in DNA: TGTGCCAGTAGTGGCCTCGGGACAGCCCCTACGGCCCCGCAGTTCTTC. Protein: CASSGLGTAPTAPQFF.

J is TRBJ1-4 and V is TRBV29-1; 9 nucleotides align to TRBD1. J lost 7 bases, V lost 4 bases, and 1 base had no gene match. The CDR3 spans 12 residues. Germline CDR1 reads SQVTM; CDR2 reads ANQGSEA. The CDR3 spells CSVVTGGEKLFF. Written as DNA, the CDR3 is TGCAGCGTTGTGACAGGGGGTGAAAAACTGTTTTTT.

J is TRBJ2-6 and V is TRBV6-4, with a weak D call TRBD1 (5 bases). The CDR3 is made up of 16 amino acids. In germline, CDR1 is MRHNA, CDR2 SNTAGT. With 8 bases removed from V and 4 bases from J, the gap between germline ends came to 18 bases. This CDR3 reads CASAKSGSSGANVLTF. The DNA for the CDR3 is TGTGCCAGCGCTAAATCAGGGTCGTCGGGGGCCAACGTCCTGACTTTC.

CDR3 nucleotide sequence: TGCAGTGCTAGGACTCCGGCGGGGTTCAATGAGCAGTTCTTC. Translation: CSARTPAGFNEQFF. The chain employs TRBV20-1 and TRBJ2-1; maybe TRBD2 (6 bases). Per germline, CDR1 DFQATT and CDR2 SNEGSKA (reference sequence). The CDR3 extends over 14 amino acids. V lost 3 bases and J 6 bases, leaving 15 bases between the germline ends.

The rearrangement joins TRBV6-5 to TRBJ2-7; 8 bases match TRBD1. The junction had 6 bases not matched to a gene; V was cut back by 2 bases and J by 6 bases. Germline V gives CDR1 MNHEY, CDR2 SVGAGI. The CDR3 totals 14 residues. Here the CDR3 DNA reads TGTGCCAGCAGTTACCCGGACAGGGTGCGCGAGCAGTACTTC. Translated: CASSYPDRVREQYF.